These 19 T cell receptor beta chains were sequenced from one sample in a study of tumor-infiltrating lymphocytes in primary liver carcinoma. The investigators made TCR beta cDNA from about 500 ng total RNA, using a constant-region primer. Library construction for TCR beta comprised three nested multiplex PCR rounds performed with slightly modified ARM-PCR. It was with TRBV1-TRBV30 forward primers and a C-beta reverse primer that the first two PCR rounds were run, at approximately 10 cycles each. Using its own MiXCR run on the multiplex PCR reads, TCRdb lists one record per CDR3 protein. The sample includes fewer than 70,000 distinct CDR3 sequences, about two thirds of them seen just once. Both RNA and DNA were isolated together from approximately 20-30 mg of bulk tissue that had not been sorted. Sequenced material: liver tumor tissue from sampling region 2. Subset described: tumor region T2, inferior pole. These TCRs come from a man between 40 and 49 years old with primary liver carcinoma and hepatitis B virus infection.

Concerning this clonotype itself: It may be a read error: a sequence one base away is much more abundant. This chain joins TRBV28 and TRBJ1-5; D is perhaps TRBD1 (5 bases). This CDR3 region has 15 residues. Germline CDR1 is MDHEN and CDR2 is SYDVKM. Trimming shortened V by 5 bases and J by 3 bases, and 14 bases separated the two germline ends. DNA for the CDR3: TGTGCCAGCAGTATAAGTGGGACGGTCAATCAGCCCCAGCATTTT. It encodes CASSISGTVNQPQHF.

About this clonotype itself: Just one base apart from a much larger clone, this may be a read error. The chain couples TRBV5-1 to TRBJ2-3; 9 nucleotides match TRBD2. CDR3 length equals 16 residues. Germline lookup yields CDR1 SGHRS and CDR2 YFSETQ. This chain's CDR3 is CASSLGGTSISDTLYF. In DNA form, the CDR3 reads TGCGCCAGCAGCTTGGGCGGGACTAGCATTTCAGATACGCTGTATTTT.

Concerning this clonotype itself: One junction end disagrees with the germline gene, perhaps due to a read error. The chain has TRBV4-2 and TRBJ2-1; TRBD2 is a possible D gene (6 bases). The CDR3 runs to 15 residues. In germline, CDR1 is LGHNA, CDR2 YNFKEQ. The CDR3 sequence: CASSQGRLVGGEPFF. CDR3 sequence (DNA): TGTGCCAGCAGCCAAGGTCGACTAGTGGGGGGTGAGCCGTTCTTC.

Concerning this clonotype itself: At one boundary the junction diverges from the germline segment, which might be a read error. The gene calls are TRBV5-5 and TRBJ2-4; 7 bases line up with TRBD2. Germline loops: CDR1 SGHKS, CDR2 YYEKEE (reference sequence). The CDR3 runs to 15 residues. The DNA for the CDR3 is TGTGTCAGCAGCTTGATGGCGGGGGTCAAAAACATTCAGTACTTC. Its protein is CVSSLMAGVKNIQYF. Complete variable domain (other parts from reference TRBV5-5 and TRBJ2-4): DAGVTQSPTHLIKTRGQQVTLRCSPISGHKSVSWYQQVLGQGPQFIFQYYEKEERGRGNFPDRFSARQFPNYSSELNVNALLLGDSALYLCVSSLMAGVKNIQYFGAGTRLSVL.

This clonotype occurred many times. The V gene is TRBV12-3 or TRBV12-4, the J gene TRBJ1-6; tentatively, D is TRBD1 (6 bases). Trimming removed 5 bases at V and 10 bases at J, with 18 bases between. The CDR3 is made up of 15 amino acids. CDR3 sequence (DNA): TGTGCCAGCAGTCCAGGAGGGGGGGCAGAGTCACCCCTCCACTTT. This encodes CASSPGGGAESPLHF.

About this clonotype itself: One junction end disagrees with the germline gene, perhaps due to a read error. V usage is TRBV10-3 and J usage is TRBJ2-2; TRBD2 matches at 7 bases. CDR1 ENHRY and CDR2 SYGVKD come from the germline V gene. The CDR3 contains 14 residues. CDR3: CAIGERDDTGELLF. The CDR3 DNA follows: TGTGCCATCGGGGAGCGGGATGACACCGGGGAGCTATTATTT.

The V gene is TRBV5-4, the J gene TRBJ2-3; unclear D gene. The V gene lost 6 bases and the J gene lost 0 bases, with 20 bases spanning the gap. CDR1 and CDR2 from the germline V gene are SGHNT and YYREEE (reference sequence). The CDR3 contains 17 residues. Written as DNA, the CDR3 is TGTGCCAGCATTAACAGAGCCTCCGGAATTAGCACAGATACGCAGTATTTT. Protein sequence: CASINRASGISTDTQYF.

The sample holds many counts of this clonotype. This rearrangement joins TRBV29-1 to TRBJ2-7, with 8 bases aligning to TRBD2. The J segment lost 2 bases and the V segment lost 6 bases, leaving 6 bases of the junction unmatched. The length of the CDR3 is 13 residues. From germline, CDR1 is SQVTM and CDR2 ANQGSEA. This CDR3 is CSVGGVSTYEQYF. In DNA form, the CDR3 reads TGCAGCGTCGGGGGGGTATCGACCTACGAGCAGTACTTC.

On this clonotype itself: Sequence at one end of the junction differs from germline and may be a read error. DNA of the CDR3: TGCACCAGCAGCCACGCGGACGGGGGAGCCAATAACATTCAGTACTTC. Residues: CTSSHADGGANNIQYF. The rearrangement uses TRBV4-1 and TRBJ2-4; possible D gene TRBD2, 6 bases. This CDR3 has 16 residues. Germline V gene sequence: CDR1 MGHRA, CDR2 YSYEKL.

The V call is TRBV12-3 or TRBV12-4, the J call TRBJ2-1; possible D gene TRBD2, 6 bases. The CDR3 length is 16 residues. Trimming removed 2 bases at V and 5 bases at J, with 16 bases between. The CDR3: CASSLYVLAWDNEQFF. The CDR3, as DNA: TGTGCCAGCAGTTTATATGTGCTAGCGTGGGACAATGAGCAGTTCTTC.

This clonotype was seen a few times. This may be a read error: a much more frequent sequence differs by one nucleotide. CDR3 loop: CASSPTEQTMQYF. The CDR3, as DNA: TGTGCCAGCAGCCCGACAGAACAGACTATGCAGTATTTT. This chain joins TRBV14 and TRBJ2-3; D is perhaps TRBD1 or TRBD2 (5 bases each). The V end was cut by 4 bases, the J end by 11 bases, with 16 bases between. Germline V lookup: CDR1 SGHDN, CDR2 FVKESK. The CDR3 runs to 13 residues.

A remark on this clonotype: A much larger clone lies a single base off, so this may be a read error. This chain links TRBV30 with TRBJ2-7, with D perhaps matching TRBD1 or TRBD2 (5 bases each). Germline-derived CDR1 and CDR2 are GTSNPN and SVGIG (reference sequence). V was trimmed by 6 bases and J by 5 bases, leaving 17 bases between them. The CDR3 runs to 13 residues. CDR3 sequence: CACMRDGGHEQYF. CDR3 bases: TGTGCCTGCATGAGGGACGGAGGCCACGAGCAGTACTTC.

The rearrangement joins TRBV29-1 to TRBJ2-1; TRBD2 matches 8 bases. This CDR3 is 13 amino acids long. CDR1 is SQVTM and CDR2 is ANQGSEA in the germline V gene. J gave up 5 bases and V 2 bases, and 2 bases lay outside the gene matches. The CDR3 loop reads CSVETTSDNEQFF. In nucleotides, the CDR3 is TGCAGCGTTGAAACGACTAGCGACAATGAGCAGTTCTTC.

This sequence joins TRBV5-1 and TRBJ1-2, with D unresolved. Germline-derived CDR1 and CDR2 are SGHRS and YFSETQ. The CDR3 extends over 13 amino acids. Trimming took 9 bases from V and 13 from J, leaving 25 bases between them. The CDR3 region is CANSSTNAICCTF. In DNA, the CDR3 is TGCGCCAACAGTTCGACCAACGCTATCTGCTGCACCTTC.

As to this clonotype: The junction does not match germline at one end; this may be a read error. The CDR3 bases are TGCATCGTTGCCCCGACAGGGCTCCACGGGCAGTACTTC. Translation gives CIVAPTGLHGQYF. The chain has TRBV29-1 and TRBJ2-7; TRBD1 agrees at 7 bases. Germline V gene sequence: CDR1 SQVTM, CDR2 ANQGSEA. This CDR3 is 13 amino acids long.

Concerning this clonotype itself: No conserved phenylalanine or tryptophan ends this CDR3, so it is likely a read error. V and J are TRBV29-1 and TRBJ2-7; 7 nucleotides agree with TRBD1. The CDR3 is made up of 13 amino acids. Germline loops: CDR1 SQVTM, CDR2 ANQGSEA. Trimming cost V 7 bases and J 2 bases; bases outside gene matches: 8. The CDR3 DNA reads TGCAGCGCTCGACAGGGATTCACCTACGAGCAGTACCTT. Protein product: CSARQGFTYEQYL.

This clonotype showed up many times. This chain joins TRBV6-1 and TRBJ2-3; the D is unclear. The CDR3 runs to 11 residues. CDR1 is MNHNS, CDR2 SASEGT, per germline. V was pared by 5 bases and J by 3 bases, with 3 bases between. Here the CDR3 DNA reads TGTGCCAGCAGTCAAACAGATACGCAGTATTTT. Translation: CASSQTDTQYF.

Comment on this clonotype: A read error may be the cause here, since a much bigger clone is one base away. V and J are TRBV29-1 and TRBJ2-7; TRBD2 agrees at 10 bases. The CDR3 length is 14 residues. Germline CDR1 is SQVTM and CDR2 is ANQGSEA. The DNA of the CDR3 is TGCAGCGCCCAGGGGCTAGCGGGAGATTACGAGCGGTACTTC. This translates into CSAQGLAGDYERYF.

For this clonotype: No conserved phenylalanine or tryptophan ends this CDR3, so it is likely a read error. This chain links TRBV29-1 with TRBJ2-7; perhaps TRBD1 as D (6 bases). Germline CDR1 SQVTM, CDR2 ANQGSEA. The CDR3 length is 13 residues. V shed 7 bases and J shed 4 bases, with 17 bases lying between them. This chain's CDR3 is CSAAGDGGYEQYI. CDR3 in DNA: TGCAGCGCGGCAGGGGACGGCGGATACGAGCAGTACATC.